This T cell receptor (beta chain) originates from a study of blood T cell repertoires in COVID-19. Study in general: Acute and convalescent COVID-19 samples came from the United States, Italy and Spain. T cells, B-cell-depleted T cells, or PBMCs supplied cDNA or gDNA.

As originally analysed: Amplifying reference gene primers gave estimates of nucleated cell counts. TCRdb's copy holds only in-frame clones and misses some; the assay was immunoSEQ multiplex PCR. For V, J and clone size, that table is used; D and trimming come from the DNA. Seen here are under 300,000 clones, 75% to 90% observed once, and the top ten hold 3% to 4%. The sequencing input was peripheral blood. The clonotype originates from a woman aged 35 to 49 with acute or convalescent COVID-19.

The CDR3 bases are TGCGCCAGCAGCTTGGCCTCGACCGGGGAGCTGTTTTTT. It translates to CASSLASTGELFF. The chain joins TRBV5-1 to TRBJ2-2; D unresolved. The germline V gene encodes CDR1 SGHRS and CDR2 YFSETQ. V was pared by 0 bases and J by 5 bases, with 5 bases between. CDR3 length: 13 amino acids.